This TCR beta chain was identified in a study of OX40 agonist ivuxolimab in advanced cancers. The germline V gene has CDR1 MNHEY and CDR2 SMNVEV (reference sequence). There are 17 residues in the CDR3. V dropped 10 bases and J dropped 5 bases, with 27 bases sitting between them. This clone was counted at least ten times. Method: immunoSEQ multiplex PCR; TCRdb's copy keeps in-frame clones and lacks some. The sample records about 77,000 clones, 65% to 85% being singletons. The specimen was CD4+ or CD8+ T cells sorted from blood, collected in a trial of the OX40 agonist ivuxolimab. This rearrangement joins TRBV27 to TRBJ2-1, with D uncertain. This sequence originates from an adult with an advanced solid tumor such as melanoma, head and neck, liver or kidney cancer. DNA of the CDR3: TGTGCCACCAAGGCCGGGTTAGGGTTCGAAGATAACAATGAGCAGTTCTTC. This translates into CATKAGLGFEDNNEQFF.